This is a list of T cell receptor beta chains from one sample in a study of PD-1 blockade in classical Hodgkin lymphoma. TCRdb's copy holds only in-frame clones and misses some; the assay was immunoSEQ multiplex PCR. The data show under 25,000 clones, 81% seen once. This specimen was peripheral blood mononuclear cells (PBMCs), taken before the fourth cycle of nivolumab. These receptors originate from a human donor with classical Hodgkin lymphoma. CDR3s include the opening cysteine and the closing phenylalanine or tryptophan. Fields, in order: V gene, J gene, clone size, CDR3 length, D gene, CDR3 DNA, CDR3 protein. The D gene is left open where the match is weak. Not all rows give a size; the values are once, few, many and, for expanded clones, a class.

V: TRBV29-1
J: TRBJ2-2
size: NA
length: 14
D: NA
DNA: TGCAGCGCCCTCGGGGACCTCAACACCGGGGAGCTGTTTTTT
CDR3: CSALGDLNTGELFF

V: TRBV6-1
J: TRBJ2-7
size: NA
length: 14
D: NA
DNA: TGTGCCAGCAAGGGTAAGGGGTTTGCCTACGAGCAGTACTTC
CDR3: CASKGKGFAYEQYF

V: TRBV18
J: TRBJ2-1
size: NA
length: 14
D: NA
DNA: TGTGCCAGCTCACTCCGGGACTCATACAATGAGCAGTTCTTC
CDR3: CASSLRDSYNEQFF

V: TRBV9
J: TRBJ2-3
size: NA
length: 13
D: NA
DNA: TGTGCCAGCAGCGCGGGAGAGACAGATACGCAGTATTTT
CDR3: CASSAGETDTQYF

V: TRBV7-9
J: TRBJ1-4
size: once
length: 17
D: TRBD1
DNA: TGTGCCAGCAGCTTAGGGCGGGACAGGGCAACTAATGAAAAACTGTTTTTT
CDR3: CASSLGRDRATNEKLFF

V: TRBV5-1
J: TRBJ2-7
size: NA
length: 15
D: NA
DNA: TGCGCCAGCAGCTTGTCTACAGGGTACTCCTACGAGCAGTACTTC
CDR3: CASSLSTGYSYEQYF

V: TRBV5-1
J: TRBJ2-1
size: NA
length: 13
D: TRBD1
DNA: TGCGCCAGCAGCATAGGACAGGTCAATGAGCAGTTCTTC
CDR3: CASSIGQVNEQFF

V: TRBV7-9
J: TRBJ1-2
size: NA
length: 15
D: NA
DNA: TGTGCCAGCAGCTTACGCCCCTTGGGGGGCTATGGCTACACCTTC
CDR3: CASSLRPLGGYGYTF

V: TRBV5-6
J: TRBJ2-7
size: NA
length: 16
D: TRBD1
DNA: TGTGCCAGCAGCCCTCGGACAGGGGCAATGGTCAACGAGCAGTACTTC
CDR3: CASSPRTGAMVNEQYF

V: TRBV29-1
J: TRBJ2-3
size: NA
length: 13
D: TRBD1
DNA: TGCAGCGTTGCCGGGACAGGCACAGATACGCAGTATTTT
CDR3: CSVAGTGTDTQYF

V: TRBV6-6
J: TRBJ1-2
size: NA
length: 14
D: NA
DNA: TGTGCCAGCAGTTACGCGCAGGGAAACTATGGCTACACCTTC
CDR3: CASSYAQGNYGYTF

V: TRBV19
J: TRBJ2-5
size: NA
length: 15
D: TRBD2
DNA: TGTGCCAGTAGTATTGGAACTAGCGGACAAGAGACCCAGTACTTC
CDR3: CASSIGTSGQETQYF

V: TRBV30
J: TRBJ1-2
size: NA
length: 10
D: NA
DNA: TGTGCCTGGGGCAGGCTTGGCTACACCTTC
CDR3: CAWGRLGYTF

V: TRBV11-1
J: TRBJ1-2
size: medium-sized
length: 14
D: NA
DNA: TGTGCCAGCAGCACCGGGGTAGCTAACTATGGCTACACCTTC
CDR3: CASSTGVANYGYTF

V: TRBV19
J: TRBJ1-3
size: few
length: 11
D: NA
DNA: TGTGCCAGTTTTACAGGAAACACCATATATTTT
CDR3: CASFTGNTIYF

V: TRBV7-9
J: TRBJ1-2
size: NA
length: 12
D: NA
DNA: TGTGCCAGCACAAGGGTAGGCTATGGCTACACCTTC
CDR3: CASTRVGYGYTF

V: TRBV7-8
J: TRBJ1-4
size: once
length: 17
D: TRBD1
DNA: TGTGCCAGCAGCCCGCCGGGACAGGGGGCTGTTCGGGAAAAACTGTTTTTT
CDR3: CASSPPGQGAVREKLFF

V: TRBV7-6
J: TRBJ1-2
size: NA
length: 14
D: TRBD1
DNA: TGTGCCAGCAGCCTGGGACAGGGGGCGGGTGGCTACACCTTC
CDR3: CASSLGQGAGGYTF

V: TRBV27
J: TRBJ2-4
size: NA
length: 22
D: NA
DNA: TGTGCCAGCAGTTCCCTGCGTTTAGGTGGTCCTCGACAGCCCCTAGCCAAAAACATTCAGTACTTC
CDR3: CASSSLRLGGPRQPLAKNIQYF

V: TRBV5-1
J: TRBJ1-6
size: NA
length: 15
D: NA
DNA: TGCGCCAGCAGCGGAACCGGGACACTGAATTCACCCCTCCACTTT
CDR3: CASSGTGTLNSPLHF

V: TRBV5-1
J: TRBJ2-5
size: once
length: 15
D: TRBD2
DNA: TGCGCCAGCGGAGAATCGATCGGGAGGCAGGAGACCCAGTACTTC
CDR3: CASGESIGRQETQYF

V: TRBV18
J: TRBJ2-3
size: NA
length: 15
D: NA
DNA: TGTGCCAGCTCAGGGGACCCAGCTAGCACAGATACGCAGTATTTT
CDR3: CASSGDPASTDTQYF

V: TRBV7-2
J: TRBJ1-1
size: NA
length: 18
D: NA
DNA: TGTGCCAGCAGCTTAAGGTTCTGGGGGAATTCCCCGAACACTGAAGCTTTCTTT
CDR3: CASSLRFWGNSPNTEAFF

V: TRBV19
J: TRBJ2-2
size: few
length: 15
D: NA
DNA: TGTGCCAGTAGTATTGTAGAGTTTGGCTCCGGGGAGCTGTTTTTT
CDR3: CASSIVEFGSGELFF

V: TRBV15
J: TRBJ2-7
size: NA
length: 13
D: TRBD2
DNA: TGTGCCACCGGGACGGGAGCGGGATACGAGCAGTACTTC
CDR3: CATGTGAGYEQYF

V: TRBV4-2
J: TRBJ1-1
size: NA
length: 14
D: NA
DNA: TGTGCCAGCAGCCAAGAGGGTTCCGTAGCTGAAGCTTTCTTT
CDR3: CASSQEGSVAEAFF

V: TRBV2
J: TRBJ1-5
size: NA
length: 11
D: NA
DNA: TGTGCCAGCGGGCTGAAAGAGCCCCAGCATTTT
CDR3: CASGLKEPQHF

V: TRBV11-2
J: TRBJ2-1
size: once
length: 15
D: TRBD1
DNA: TGTGCCAGCAGCGCCCGGACAGGCTCCTACAATGAGCAGTTCTTC
CDR3: CASSARTGSYNEQFF

V: TRBV7-9
J: TRBJ1-3
size: NA
length: 17
D: TRBD1
DNA: TGTGCCAGCAGCTTATATGGGGACAGGGCAACTGGAAACACCATATATTTT
CDR3: CASSLYGDRATGNTIYF

V: TRBV5-8
J: TRBJ2-7
size: NA
length: 15
D: NA
DNA: TGTGCCAGCAGCTTCTCCGGACATTCCCGGGACGAGCAGTACTTC
CDR3: CASSFSGHSRDEQYF

V: TRBV19
J: TRBJ2-7
size: NA
length: 15
D: NA
DNA: TGTGCCAGTAGTGAAGGGGACCACATCTACTACGAGCAGTACTTC
CDR3: CASSEGDHIYYEQYF

V: TRBV2
J: TRBJ2-1
size: NA
length: 14
D: NA
DNA: TGTGCCAGCAGCTTCTTATATGGAGGGGATGAGCAGTTCTTC
CDR3: CASSFLYGGDEQFF

V: TRBV5-1
J: TRBJ2-7
size: NA
length: 13
D: NA
DNA: TGCGCCAGCAGCTTGGGTTCCTCCTACGAGCAGTACTTC
CDR3: CASSLGSSYEQYF

V: TRBV7-9
J: TRBJ1-2
size: NA
length: 15
D: NA
DNA: TGTGCCAGCAGCTTAGATCGGGGGGCGGACTATGGCTACACCTTC
CDR3: CASSLDRGADYGYTF

V: TRBV6-1
J: TRBJ2-3
size: once
length: 13
D: TRBD2
DNA: TGTGCCACACTAGCGGGACTGGGGAATACGCAGTATTTT
CDR3: CATLAGLGNTQYF